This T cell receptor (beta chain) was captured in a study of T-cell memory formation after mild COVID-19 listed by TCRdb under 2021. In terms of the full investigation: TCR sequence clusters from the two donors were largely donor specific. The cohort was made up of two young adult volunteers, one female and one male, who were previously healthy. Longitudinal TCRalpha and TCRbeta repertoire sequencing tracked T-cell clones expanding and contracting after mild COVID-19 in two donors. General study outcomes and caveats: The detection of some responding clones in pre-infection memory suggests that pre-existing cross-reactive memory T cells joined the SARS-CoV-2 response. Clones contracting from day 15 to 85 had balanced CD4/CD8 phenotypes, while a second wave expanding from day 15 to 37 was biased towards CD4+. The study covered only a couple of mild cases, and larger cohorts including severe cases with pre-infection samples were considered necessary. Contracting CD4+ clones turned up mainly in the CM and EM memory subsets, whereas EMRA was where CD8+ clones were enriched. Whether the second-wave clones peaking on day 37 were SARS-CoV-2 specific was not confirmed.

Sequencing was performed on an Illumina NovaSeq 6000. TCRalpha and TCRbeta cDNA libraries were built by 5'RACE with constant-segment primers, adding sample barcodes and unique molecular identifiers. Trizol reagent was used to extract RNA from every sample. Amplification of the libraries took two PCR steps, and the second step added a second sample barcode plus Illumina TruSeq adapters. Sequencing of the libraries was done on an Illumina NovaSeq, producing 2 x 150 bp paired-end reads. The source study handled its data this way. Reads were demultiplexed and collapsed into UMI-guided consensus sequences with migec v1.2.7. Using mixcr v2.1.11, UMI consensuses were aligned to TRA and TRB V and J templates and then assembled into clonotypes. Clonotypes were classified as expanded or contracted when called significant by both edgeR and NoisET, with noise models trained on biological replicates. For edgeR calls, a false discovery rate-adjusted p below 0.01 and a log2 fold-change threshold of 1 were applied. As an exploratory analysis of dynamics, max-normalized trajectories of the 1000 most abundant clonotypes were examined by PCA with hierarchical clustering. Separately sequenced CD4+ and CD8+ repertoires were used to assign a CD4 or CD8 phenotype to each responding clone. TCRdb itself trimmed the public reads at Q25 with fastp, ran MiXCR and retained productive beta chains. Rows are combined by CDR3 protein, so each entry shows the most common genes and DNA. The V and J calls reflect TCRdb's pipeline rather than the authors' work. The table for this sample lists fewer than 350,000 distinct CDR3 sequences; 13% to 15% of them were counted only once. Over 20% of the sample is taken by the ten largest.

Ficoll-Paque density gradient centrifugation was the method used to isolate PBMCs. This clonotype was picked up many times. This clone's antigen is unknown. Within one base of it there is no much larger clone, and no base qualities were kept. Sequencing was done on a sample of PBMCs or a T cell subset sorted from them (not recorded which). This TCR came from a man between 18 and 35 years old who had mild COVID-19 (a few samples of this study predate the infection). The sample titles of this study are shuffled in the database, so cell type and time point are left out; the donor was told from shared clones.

The DNA is as follows: TGTGCCAGCAGCTTACAGCGGGGGCGTGAGACCCAGTACTTC. Its coded protein is CASSLQRGRETQYF. The rearranged segments are TRBV7-2 and TRBJ2-5, with TRBD2 matching 8 junction bases. Trimming takes 2 bases off V and 5 bases off J; junction bases not matched to a gene: 4. The germline V gene provides CDR1 SGHTA and CDR2 FQGNSA. The CDR3 numbers 14 residues from cysteine through phenylalanine. The DNA shown is the 42-base CDR3, in frame from base 1.